The following is a T cell receptor (beta chain) sequence with its context. The sample contains more than one DNA sequence encoding this CDR3. These data come from a study of blood T cell repertoires in COVID-19. Turning to the study itself: Samples came from the United States, Italy and Spain, spanning acute and convalescent COVID-19. PBMCs, B-cell-depleted T cells, or T cells provided the cDNA or gDNA that made up the material.

During active infection, Seattle patients enrolled and were then monitored through disease. In the study's own analysis: For nucleated cells, counts were estimated from reference gene primer amplification. Only in-frame clones appear in the TCRdb table, and some are missing; sequencing was by immunoSEQ multiplex PCR. The V and J calls and clone size are taken from that table; D and trimming were inferred from the DNA. The sample consists of 30,000 to 40,000 clones, around 84% of them appearing once. Input material: peripheral blood. This sequence originates from a man aged 55-75 years with COVID-19, enrolled during active disease.

CDR3 in amino acids: CASSLRQGANEKLFF. CDR3 DNA sequence: TGTGCCAGCAGTCTTCGACAGGGGGCTAATGAAAAACTGTTTTTT. This chain joins TRBV3-1 (or the pseudogene TRBV3-2) and TRBJ1-4; TRBD1 matches 9 bases. With 6 bases clipped from V and 3 bases from J, the junction kept 5 bases outside the gene matches. The CDR3 length is 15 residues. Germline values: CDR1 LGHDT, CDR2 YNNKEL (reference sequence).